This TCR beta chain derives from a study of T cells in Graves' hyperthyroidism and ophthalmopathy. Many counts were recorded for this clonotype. RNA transcripts served as the template for amplifying TCR beta CDR3 regions. In the first-round RT-PCR of the TCR CDR3, the HTBI primer set was used. Via MiXCR, TCRdb re-called the multiplex PCR reads, giving one row per CDR3 protein. The sample lists about 500,000 distinct CDR3 sequences, over 13% occurring once. V dropped 3 bases and J dropped 2 bases, with 13 bases sitting between them. The CDR3 consists of 15 residues. CDR1 is SGHAT, CDR2 FQNNGV, per germline.

The sequence was collected from a woman younger than 30 with Graves' hyperthyroidism. What was sequenced was blood. The chain couples TRBV11-2 to TRBJ2-5, with D possibly TRBD1 on 6 matching bases. DNA for the CDR3: TGTGCCAGCAGCTTTGTCGGACAGCTTCAAGAGACCCAGTACTTC. Its translation: CASSFVGQLQETQYF.